This T cell receptor beta chain stems from a study of blood T cell repertoires in COVID-19. The overall study: Spain, Italy and the United States supplied samples that represented acute and convalescent COVID-19.

This clone was seen only once. The CDR3 totals 15 residues. The germline gives CDR1 SNHLY, CDR2 FYNNEI. V gave up 3 bases and J gave up 6 bases; unmatched junction bases: 7. The protocol was immunoSEQ multiplex PCR, while the TCRdb copy is restricted to in-frame clones and leaves out a portion. The sample has over 95,000 clones; over 70% are singletons. The chain joins TRBV2 to TRBJ1-5, with 8 bases that match TRBD1. This receptor was taken from a man in his fifties or sixties with acute or convalescent COVID-19. Sequencing used peripheral blood. CDR3 loop: CASSETQGGFQPQHF. The CDR3 region has the DNA TGTGCCAGCAGTGAGACACAGGGGGGGTTTCAGCCCCAGCATTTT.